The rows below give T cell receptor beta chains drawn from one sample of a study of cytomegalovirus exposure and HLA in healthy donors. Repertoires were generated with immunoSEQ multiplex PCR, while TCRdb's copy carries only in-frame clones and drops some. The sample lists approximately 260,000 clones; approximately 84% were seen once. Sequencing was performed on PBMCs. The source of these receptors is a woman aged 40 to 50 in good health and CMV-seropositive. Each CDR3 is given with its conserved first and last residue. Expanded clones get a size class; other rows say once, few or many, or leave the size out.

cdr3_aa	clone_size	v_call	j_call	cdr3_length
CASSYSGAGNTEAFF	.	TRBV6-5	TRBJ1-1	15
CASSLRELHYEQYF	.	TRBV28	TRBJ2-7	14
CASSRGVTYGYTF	.	TRBV7-9	TRBJ1-2	13
CASSEWGTGTQETQYF	.	TRBV25-1	TRBJ2-5	16
CASSLRDSSYEQYF	.	TRBV5-4	.	14
CASSRVLTSTDTQYF	.	TRBV4-3	TRBJ2-3	15
CASSITGGNQPQHF	.	TRBV19	TRBJ1-5	14
CASSPRGTGVDEQFF	.	TRBV7-3	TRBJ2-1	15
CASSLDHHEQFF	.	TRBV5-4	TRBJ2-1	12
CASSPWTSGTDTQYF	few	TRBV7-2	TRBJ2-3	15
CASSQGRQSSNSPLHF	few	TRBV4-3	TRBJ1-6	16
CASSPTTDWMGETQYF	once	TRBV11-2	TRBJ2-5	16
CASSLDQGHPPNTEAFF	once	TRBV5-1	TRBJ1-1	17
CASSPPPGQGGYTF	.	TRBV28	TRBJ1-2	14
CASSLRGLREAQYF	.	TRBV13	TRBJ2-5	14
CASSLVGGAGEYEQYF	.	TRBV11-1	TRBJ2-7	16
CASSYAGQGNDEQYF	.	TRBV6-5	TRBJ2-7	15
CASSFGTLYEQYF	once	TRBV5-8	TRBJ2-7	13
CASSLAVAGTSGDTQYF	.	TRBV7-7	TRBJ2-3	17
CASNRGGSSGPTDTQYF	.	TRBV5-6	TRBJ2-3	17
CASSFTSTGNYEQYF	.	TRBV7-2	TRBJ2-7	15
CASSTSSYEQYF	.	TRBV7-2	TRBJ2-7	12
CASSPLGGNPTDTQYF	.	TRBV18	TRBJ2-3	16
CASSFRPTGQGAYGYTF	.	TRBV5-6	TRBJ1-2	17
CASSPGVTQYF	few	TRBV5-1	TRBJ2-3	11
CASSPQGGYEQYF	.	TRBV7-2	TRBJ2-7	13
CASSYGGGNTGELFF	.	TRBV6-6	TRBJ2-2	15
CAWSLGQGRTGELFF	.	TRBV30	TRBJ2-2	15
CASSDTGTSGARELFF	.	TRBV7-7	TRBJ2-2	16
CASSISHINNYGYTF	few	TRBV19	TRBJ1-2	15